This T cell receptor (beta chain) was recovered during a study of cytomegalovirus exposure and HLA in healthy donors. 60 Vbeta and 13 Jbeta primers were used in PCR. Libraries were prepared by immunoSEQ multiplex PCR; TCRdb keeps only in-frame clonotypes and omits some of them. The sample records about 110,000 clones, around 70% being singletons. Per germline, CDR1 MNHNY and CDR2 SVGAGI (reference sequence). Between the trimmed V and J ends, which lost 0 bases and 1 base, there was a span of 8 bases. The CDR3 loop spans 15 amino acids. Sequencing used PBMCs. J is TRBJ2-3 and V is TRBV6-6; D perhaps matches TRBD2 (5 bases). The sequence was obtained from a woman aged 70-85 years in good health and CMV-seropositive. The CDR3 coding sequence is TGTGCCAGCAGTTACTCGAGGGCAGGCACAGATACGCAGTATTTT. This sequence encodes CASSYSRAGTDTQYF.